Listed below are T cell receptor beta chains from one sample, sequenced in a study of CD8 T cells in ankylosing spondylitis. TCRdb re-called the 5' RACE reads with MiXCR, one entry per CDR3 protein. This table has around 150,000 distinct CDR3 sequences, around 16% appearing once. Sequencing was performed on blood, either unsorted or a sorted T cell fraction (not recorded which). These receptor sequences come from a male donor with ankylosing spondylitis or in good health (not recorded which). The CDR3 runs from the conserved cysteine through the conserved F or W. The D gene is left open where the match is weak. Size tells how often a clone was seen (once, few, many) or the class of an expanded clone, and some rows leave it out.

size,J,V,D,DNA,CDR3
few,TRBJ1-3,TRBV6-5,-,TGTGCCAGCAGTTACTTTAGCTCTGGAAACACCATATATTTT,CASSYFSSGNTIYF
many,TRBJ2-5,TRBV20-1,-,TGCAGTGCTAGAAGCGGAGCGGAGATCCAGGAGACCCAGTACTTC,CSARSGAEIQETQYF
many,TRBJ1-5,TRBV2,-,TGTGCCAGCAGTGATATAGGGTGGAATCAGCCCCAGCATTTT,CASSDIGWNQPQHF
once,TRBJ2-2,TRBV4-2,-,TGTGCCAGCAGCCAAGAAGGACAGATCACCGGGGAGCTGTTTTTT,CASSQEGQITGELFF
few,TRBJ2-2,TRBV7-3,TRBD1,TGTGCCAGCAGCTTAATAGGACAGGGGGCTCACACCGGGGAGCTGTTTTTT,CASSLIGQGAHTGELFF
-,TRBJ2-3,TRBV14,-,TGTGCCAGCAGCCGAGCCGATGTGGTAGGAGATACGCAGTATTTT,CASSRADVVGDTQYF
-,TRBJ2-7,TRBV5-5,TRBD1,TGTGCCAGCAGCTTGCTAGGGACAGGAGACTACGAGCAGTACTTC,CASSLLGTGDYEQYF
-,TRBJ1-4,TRBV2,-,TGTGCCAGCAGTCCTACTTCAACTAATGAAAAACTGTTTTTT,CASSPTSTNEKLFF
many,TRBJ2-5,TRBV5-1,-,TGCGCCAGCAGCTTGATTGGACGAGAGACCCAGTACTTC,CASSLIGRETQYF
few,TRBJ1-5,TRBV3-1,-,TGTGCCAGCAGCCAGGGCCTAGGCAATCAGCCCCAGCATTTT,CASSQGLGNQPQHF
-,TRBJ2-7,TRBV29-1,-,TGCAGCGTTGGGTGGCAGAACTCCTACGAGCAGTACTTC,CSVGWQNSYEQYF
many,TRBJ2-7,TRBV20-1,-,TGCAGTGCTAGAGACGGGTACGAGCAGTACTTC,CSARDGYEQYF
-,TRBJ2-7,TRBV6-1,TRBD2,TGTGCCAGCAGTGATCCGGGACTAGCGGGAGTACACGAGCAGTACTTC,CASSDPGLAGVHEQYF
-,TRBJ1-2,TRBV5-6,TRBD1,TGTGCCAGCAGCACTCAACCGGGACAGGATCCCTATGGCTACACCTTC,CASSTQPGQDPYGYTF
many,TRBJ1-5,TRBV28,TRBD1,TGTGCCAGCAGGCTGGGGACAGAGAATCAGCCCCAGCATTTT,CASRLGTENQPQHF
many,TRBJ1-1,TRBV20-1,-,TGCAGTGCTCCTACAGATGAAGGTTGGGCTTTCTTT,CSAPTDEGWAFF